This record covers a single TCR beta chain. These data originate in a study of beta chain features in type 1 diabetes. V was pared by 7 bases and J by 1 base, with 14 bases between. CDR1 and CDR2 from the germline V gene are MDHEN and SYDVKM. The CDR3 extends over 16 amino acids. Every isolated RNA sample was fully reverse transcribed, so sequencing captured expressed TCRB transcripts. Using immunoSEQ multiplex PCR, the repertoire was profiled, and TCRdb retains in-frame clones only, with some absent. The repertoire holds hundreds of thousands of clones, with about 12% as singletons. This TCR was recovered from a young man in good health. The chain joins TRBV28 to TRBJ2-6, with D perhaps TRBD1 (7 bases). Material: naive CD4+ T cells from blood. CDR3 nucleotide sequence: TGTGCCAGCACCCCGGAGGGGGCTTCTGGGGCCAACGTCCTGACTTTC. As protein: CASTPEGASGANVLTF.